The 27 T cell receptor beta chains presented below share a single source sample, sequenced in a study of tumor-infiltrating lymphocytes in primary liver carcinoma. The investigators made TCR beta cDNA from 400 to 550 ng total RNA, using a constant-region primer. A slightly modified ARM-PCR protocol with three nested multiplex PCR rounds produced these TCR beta libraries. Use of TRBV1-TRBV30 forward primers with a C-beta reverse primer characterized the first two PCR rounds, which lasted approximately 11 cycles each. TCRdb re-called the multiplex PCR reads through MiXCR, storing one row per CDR3 protein. The sample lists about 120,000 distinct CDR3 sequences, 55% to 65% occurring once. From unsorted bulk tissue weighing roughly 18-31 mg, DNA and RNA were co-extracted. Sequenced: liver tumor tissue from sampling region 1. Documented subset: tumor region T1, superior pole. The source is an older woman with primary liver carcinoma and hepatitis B virus infection.

As for this clonotype: A much bigger clone sits one base away, suggesting this may be a read error. J is TRBJ2-1 and V is TRBV7-9; D might be TRBD2 (6 bases). The CDR3 is made up of 15 amino acids. Germline V gives CDR1 SEHNR, CDR2 FQNEAQ (reference sequence). CDR3: CANSSAGLPHNEQFF. The CDR3 DNA sequence: TGTGCCAACAGCTCCGCGGGACTGCCTCACAATGAGCAGTTCTTC.

With respect to this clonotype: Since a much larger clone is just one base distant, this may be a read error. This sequence joins TRBV6-1 and TRBJ1-2; 7 positions match TRBD1. The length of the CDR3 is 14 residues. Per germline, CDR1 MNHNS and CDR2 SASEGT. In DNA form, the CDR3 reads TGTGACAGCAGCCCAGAAGGGGGCGGGTATGGCTACACCTTC. Translation: CDSSPEGGGYGYTF.

Comment on this clonotype: The junction differs from germline at one of its ends, possibly a read error. The CDR3 DNA sequence: TGTGCCAGCACCCGGGCCAAGACCGGGGAGCTGTTCTTT. This gives the protein CASTRAKTGELFF. The chain recombines TRBV28 with TRBJ2-2; the D gene is possibly TRBD2 (5 bases). The CDR3 totals 13 residues. The germline V gene encodes CDR1 MDHEN and CDR2 SYDVKM.

For this clonotype: Sequence at one end of the junction differs from germline and may be a read error. The gene calls are TRBV10-3 and TRBJ2-2, with D perhaps TRBD2 (6 bases). Germline V lookup: CDR1 ENHRY, CDR2 SYGVKD. This CDR3 has 14 residues. CDR3 coding DNA: TGTGCCATCAGTGGGTCAAGGGGTCCCGGGGGGCTGTTTTTT. Protein: CAISGSRGPGGLFF.

The V gene is TRBV7-9, the J gene TRBJ2-3; D is undetermined. This CDR3 comprises 14 residues. Trimming stripped 5 bases from V and 3 bases from J, with 12 bases between. The germline gives CDR1 SEHNR, CDR2 FQNEAQ (reference sequence). The CDR3 loop reads CASSISWGTDTQYF. Written as DNA, the CDR3 is TGTGCCAGCAGCATATCATGGGGAACAGATACGCAGTATTTT.

This clonotype was detected many times. The genes are TRBV5-5 and TRBJ2-7, with TRBD2 matching over 9 bases. With 3 bases clipped from V and 6 bases from J, the junction kept 10 bases outside the gene matches. The length of the CDR3 is 15 residues. Per the germline V gene, CDR1 is SGHKS and CDR2 is YYEKEE (reference sequence). DNA for the CDR3: TGTGCCAGCAGCTACAGAGCGGGAGGTACCTTCGAGCAGTACTTC. It yields the protein CASSYRAGGTFEQYF. Combining the CDR3 with reference TRBV5-5 and TRBJ2-7 gives the whole variable domain DAGVTQSPTHLIKTRGQQVTLRCSPISGHKSVSWYQQVLGQGPQFIFQYYEKEERGRGNFPDRFSARQFPNYSSELNVNALLLGDSALYLCASSYRAGGTFEQYFGPGTRLTVT.

The rearrangement joins TRBV12-3 or TRBV12-4 to TRBJ2-7; possible D gene TRBD1, 7 bases. The CDR3 covers 16 residues. The DNA of the CDR3 is TGTGTCAGTAGTCAACACCTTCGGACAGGAGGGGACGAGCAGTACTTC. Translation gives CVSSQHLRTGGDEQYF.

Turning to this clonotype: A much bigger clone sits one base away, suggesting this may be a read error. V usage is TRBV6-5 and J usage is TRBJ2-3, with D unresolved. The germline CDR1 and CDR2 sequences are MNHEY and SVGAGI. V lost 10 bases to trimming and J lost 2 bases, with 13 bases between them. This CDR3 is 13 amino acids long. CDR3 coding DNA: TGTGCCAACGGGCTGGGCCCCACAGATACGCAGTATTTT. This sequence encodes CANGLGPTDTQYF.

This clonotype was counted many times. The V call is TRBV28, the J call TRBJ2-7, with D possibly TRBD1 on 6 matching bases. The CDR3 covers 14 residues. V dropped 5 bases and J dropped 3 bases, with 14 bases sitting between them. Germline CDR1 reads MDHEN; CDR2 reads SYDVKM. CDR3: CASSAPGHSYEQYF. In nucleotides, the CDR3 is TGTGCCAGCAGTGCCCCGGGACACAGCTACGAGCAGTACTTC.

This clonotype appeared many times. The chain carries TRBV6-5 and TRBJ2-7; tentative D call: TRBD1 (5 bases). The germline V and J ends were trimmed by 6 bases and 1 base, with 16 bases remaining between them. This CDR3 has 15 residues. Germline V gene data show CDR1 as MNHEY and CDR2 as SVGAGI. CDR3 bases: TGTGCCAGCAGCCGACAGAAGTCGTTATCCTACGAGCAGTACTTC. Translated, it gives CASSRQKSLSYEQYF.

This clonotype showed up many times. The gene calls are TRBV29-1 and TRBJ1-1, with 7 bases lining up with TRBD1. This CDR3 comprises 15 residues. V was pared by 5 bases and J by 1 base, with 10 bases of the junction left unmatched. The germline V gene has CDR1 SQVTM and CDR2 ANQGSEA. CDR3 protein: CSVYPPAGGNTEAFF. CDR3 DNA: TGCAGCGTTTACCCCCCGGCAGGGGGGAACACTGAAGCTTTCTTT. Variable domain in full (rest from reference TRBV29-1 and TRBJ1-1): SAVISQKPSRDICQRGTSLTIQCQVDSQVTMMFWYRQQPGQSLTLIATANQGSEATYESGFVIDKFPISRPNLTFSTLTVSNMSPEDSSIYLCSVYPPAGGNTEAFFGQGTRLTVV.

There are many counts of this clonotype. This chain links TRBV11-2 with TRBJ2-3; 7 bases fit TRBD2. The V gene end was trimmed by 7 bases and the J gene end by 10 bases; junction bases not matched to a gene: 11. Germline CDR1 reads SGHAT; CDR2 reads FQNNGV. CDR3 size: 13 residues. CDR3 DNA sequence: TGTGCCAGCATCCATTCCGGACTAGGGTCGCAGTATTTT. Protein: CASIHSGLGSQYF.

CDR3 sequence reads: CSPQVGTRGNEQFF. In DNA, the CDR3 is TGCAGCCCGCAAGTGGGGACGAGGGGCAATGAGCAGTTCTTC. The J gene is TRBJ2-1, the V gene TRBV20-1, with D perhaps TRBD1 or TRBD2 (5 bases each). The CDR3 covers 14 residues. Germline loops: CDR1 DFQATT, CDR2 SNEGSKA (reference sequence).

This clonotype was detected once. V gene TRBV5-1 combines with J gene TRBJ1-2; D call uncertain. CDR1 and CDR2 (germline): SGHRS, YFSETQ. The V and J ends lost 0 bases and 5 bases respectively, with 14 bases between them. The CDR3 is made up of 15 amino acids. The CDR3 nucleotides are TGCGCCAGCAGCTTGGTCGCACAGAAAACTTATGGCTACACCTTC. Its translation is CASSLVAQKTYGYTF.

This clonotype was counted a single time. This chain connects TRBV29-1 to TRBJ2-7, with 9 bases aligning to TRBD1. The CDR3 is 13 residues long. Germline V lookup: CDR1 SQVTM, CDR2 ANQGSEA. J lost 6 bases, V lost 5 bases, and 8 bases had no gene match. CDR3 amino acids: CSVTRQGVCEQYF. CDR3 coding DNA: TGCAGCGTTACTCGACAGGGGGTATGCGAGCAGTACTTC.

This clonotype appeared many times. The rearrangement uses TRBV28 and TRBJ2-6; TRBD1 matches at 7 bases. The CDR3 runs to 23 residues. The V segment lost 2 bases and the J segment 0 bases; nucleotides outside the gene matches: 22. Germline V gene sequence: CDR1 MDHEN, CDR2 SYDVKM. CDR3 DNA sequence: TGTGCCAGCAGTTTAGGGGGTTATGCCCCCCGACAGGGCGGTAGCTCTGGGGCCAACGTCCTGACTTTC. Translating it yields CASSLGGYAPRQGGSSGANVLTF.

As for this clonotype: The DNA is left out, because the CDR3 cannot be placed on it with certainty; the CDR3 is given as TCRdb lists it. The CDR3 loop reads CSVRLGGGKNCFF. This chain joins TRBV29-1 and TRBJ1-4; no check of the table's D call, TRBD1, against the DNA was made. Germline lookup yields CDR1 SQVTM and CDR2 ANQGSEA. The CDR3 is 13 amino acids in total, end residues counted.

Details on this clonotype: A much bigger clone sits one base away, suggesting this may be a read error. This chain connects TRBV6-1 to TRBJ2-7; D is unclear. The CDR3 is made up of 14 amino acids. V was shortened by 6 bases and J by 0 bases, with 12 bases between the two germline ends. Germline V gene data show CDR1 as MNHNS and CDR2 as SASEGT. CDR3 amino acids: CASRCYPSSYEQYF. The CDR3 bases are TGTGCCAGCAGATGTTACCCCAGCTCCTACGAGCAGTACTTC.

Concerning this clonotype: Compared with germline, one end of the junction differs, possibly owing to a read error. The chain carries TRBV11-2 and TRBJ2-2; possible D gene TRBD2, 5 bases. The CDR3 has 14 amino acids. Germline CDR1 reads SGHAT; CDR2 reads FQNNGV. The DNA for the CDR3 is TGTGCCAACAGCCCCGACGGGGTCGCCGGGGAGCTGTTTTTT. It specifies CANSPDGVAGELFF.

This clonotype has only a few counts. The germline gene is not matched at one end of the junction; a read error may be the cause. The CDR3: CASGLDRTWELFF. For the CDR3, the DNA is TGTGCCAGCGGCTTAGATAGGACCTGGGAGCTGTTTTTT. The chain carries TRBV11-2 and TRBJ2-2; D not resolved. CDR3 length: 13 amino acids. Germline V lookup: CDR1 SGHAT, CDR2 FQNNGV.

This clonotype was seen a few times. The chain carries TRBV24-1 and TRBJ2-1, with 11 bases matching TRBD1. The V and J ends lost 7 bases and 4 bases, in that order; junction bases with no gene match: 5. This CDR3 is built from 15 residues. The germline CDR1 and CDR2 sequences are KGHDR and SFDVKD. The CDR3 spells CATRAGQGEYNEQFF. CDR3 nucleotide sequence: TGTGCCACCAGGGCGGGACAGGGGGAGTACAATGAGCAGTTCTTC.

This clonotype came up a few times. The chain carries TRBV7-8 and TRBJ1-1; D is uncertain. The germline V and J ends were trimmed by 0 bases and 6 bases, with 8 bases remaining between them. The CDR3 is made up of 13 amino acids. In germline, CDR1 is SGHVS, CDR2 FQNEAQ. CDR3 in DNA: TGTGCCAGCAGCTTAGCCAGGAGCTCTGAAGCTTTCTTT. It codes for CASSLARSSEAFF.

Note on this clonotype: The CDR3 does not close with the conserved phenylalanine or tryptophan, likely indicating a read error. The chain uses TRBV11-2 and TRBJ1-1; a possible D gene is TRBD1 (6 bases). The CDR3 is made up of 13 amino acids. The V end was cut by 3 bases, the J end by 7 bases, with 12 bases between. Germline values: CDR1 SGHAT, CDR2 FQNNGV. CDR3 nucleotide sequence: TGTGCCAGCAGCTTCACCAGGGGCGGTGAAGCTTTCATT. Translating gives CASSFTRGGEAFI.

Worth noting for this clonotype: The germline gene is not matched at one end of the junction; a read error may be the cause. The chain carries TRBV29-1 and TRBJ2-3; possibly TRBD1 for D (6 bases). CDR1 and CDR2 from the germline V gene are SQVTM and ANQGSEA. CDR3 length: 11 residues. This CDR3 reads CSVRGGDTQYF. CDR3 nucleotides: TGTAGCGTTCGAGGGGGAGATACGCAGTATTTT.

Turning to this clonotype: One junction end disagrees with the germline gene, perhaps due to a read error. This sequence joins TRBV29-1 and TRBJ2-1, with D tentatively TRBD1 (6 bases). Germline assignment: CDR1 SQVTM and CDR2 ANQGSEA. This CDR3 is built from 12 residues. The CDR3, as DNA: TGCAGCGGCCGAGCTGGGGGCAGTGAGCGGTTCTTC. The encoded protein is CSGRAGGSERFF.

As regards this clonotype: One end of the junction is discordant with germline, which a read error may explain. V usage is TRBV11-2 and J usage is TRBJ2-7; unclear D gene. The CDR3 loop spans 13 amino acids. CDR1 and CDR2 from the germline V gene are SGHAT and FQNNGV. This chain's CDR3 is CASSLDHNSERYF. Here the CDR3 DNA reads TGTGCCAGTAGCTTAGATCATAACAGCGAGCGGTACTTC.

The chain links TRBV4-2 to TRBJ2-5; 7 bases fit TRBD1. CDR1 is LGHNA and CDR2 is YNFKEQ in the germline V gene. Trimming took 0 bases from V and 4 from J; bases not matched to a gene: 5. The CDR3 length is 15 residues. The CDR3 bases are TGTGCCAGCAGCCAAGAAGGGGCAGGGGGAGAGACCCAGTACTTC. Protein product: CASSQEGAGGETQYF.